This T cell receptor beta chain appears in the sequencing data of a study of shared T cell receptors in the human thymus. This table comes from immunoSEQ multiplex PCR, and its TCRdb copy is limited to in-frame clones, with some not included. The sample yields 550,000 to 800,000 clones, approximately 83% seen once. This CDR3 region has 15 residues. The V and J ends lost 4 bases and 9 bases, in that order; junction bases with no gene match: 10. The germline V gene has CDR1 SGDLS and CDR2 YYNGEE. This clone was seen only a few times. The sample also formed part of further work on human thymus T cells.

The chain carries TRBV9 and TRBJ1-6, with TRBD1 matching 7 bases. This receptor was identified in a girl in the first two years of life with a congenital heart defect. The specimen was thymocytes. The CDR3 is CASSPYQTGCSPLHF. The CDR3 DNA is TGTGCCAGCAGCCCCTATCAGACAGGGTGTTCACCCCTCCACTTT.